Listed here are 4 T cell receptor beta chains from one sample, sequenced in a study of T cell repertoires in cytomegalovirus infection. Which antigens these TCRs recognize remains unknown. One entry per CDR3 protein results from TCRdb running MiXCR on the reads. The sample comprises around 77,000 distinct CDR3 sequences, 20% to 25% of which are singletons, and roughly 63% rests with the top ten. The sequencing used CD8+ T cells from cultured PBMCs, collected from culture after CMV antigen stimulation. The receptors were sampled from a human donor in good health (CMV status not recorded). Some clones in this sample may be carry-over from other donors' samples.

The chain recombines TRBV7-9 with TRBJ2-1; 7 bases are a match to TRBD2. V gave up 5 bases and J gave up 5 bases; unmatched junction bases: 12. This CDR3 contains 16 residues. Looked up from germline, CDR1 is SEHNR and CDR2 is FQNEAQ (reference sequence). The CDR3 sequence: CASSPLQAGLHNEQFF. CDR3 DNA: TGTGCCAGCAGCCCCCTCCAAGCGGGGCTACACAATGAGCAGTTCTTC.

This clonotype was seen only a few times. The chain couples TRBV7-6 to TRBJ2-2; unclear D gene. V lost 5 bases to trimming and J lost 6 bases, with 13 bases between them. CDR1 is SGHVS and CDR2 is FNYEAQ in the germline V gene. This CDR3 is built from 14 residues. CDR3 in DNA: TGTGCCAGCAGCCCGCCGACGAGGTCCGGGGAGCTGTTTTTT. Protein sequence: CASSPPTRSGELFF. The full variable domain, with the rest looked up from reference TRBV7-6 and TRBJ2-2, is GAGVSQSPRYKVTKRGQDVALRCDPISGHVSLYWYRQALGQGPEFLTYFNYEAQQDKSGLPNDRFSAERPEGSISTLTIQRTEQRDSAMYRCASSPPTRSGELFFGEGSRLTVL.

This clonotype was observed many times. This chain connects TRBV4-3 to TRBJ2-3; 10 positions match TRBD2. Germline CDR1 reads LGHNA; CDR2 reads YSLEER. This CDR3 region has 18 residues. The V and J ends lost 0 bases and 5 bases, in that order; junction bases with no gene match: 11. The chain's CDR3 is CASSQDVDLAGAVDTQYF. CDR3 DNA: TGCGCCAGCAGCCAAGACGTTGATCTAGCGGGGGCGGTAGATACGCAGTATTTT.

The CDR3: CASSSISVAQYF. CDR3 nucleotides: TGTGCCAGCAGTTCCATTTCCGTGGCCCAGTACTTC. This chain joins TRBV12-3 or TRBV12-4 and TRBJ2-5; the D is unclear. The ends were cut back, 4 bases at V and 9 bases at J, with 12 bases in the middle. The CDR3 is 12 amino acids.